The T cell receptor beta chain under discussion was sequenced for a study of T cells in women clearing cervical HPV infection. About the study: Controls gave blood once infection was undetectable; cases at lesion identification.

The CDR3 spans 14 residues. Germline values: CDR1 ENHRY, CDR2 SYGVKD. V shed 6 bases, J shed 3 bases, and the junction held 4 bases outside the gene matches. TCR beta CDR3 amplified by multiplex PCR from about 1,100 ng genomic DNA. The assay was immunoSEQ multiplex PCR, and TCRdb's table has in-frame clones only and misses some. Seen in this sample are 11,000 to 15,000 clones; the ten most common clones hold less than 25%. To note about this clone: The read ends 3 residues early relative to the CDR3; the germline J gene fills the gap.

The sequence was obtained from a woman between 18 and 75 years old with a cervical HPV16 infection that either progressed to CIN3+ or cleared (not recorded which). This chain connects TRBV10-3 to TRBJ2-5, with 10 bases aligning to TRBD2. Input material: blood buffy coat. Incomplete CDR3 DNA: TGTGCCATCAGCTTCAGCGGGGGGGAAGAGACC. Amino acids: CAISFSGGEET. The whole CDR3 region reads CAISFSGGEETQYF.